Presented here are 12 T cell receptor beta chains from one specimen sequenced in a study of CD8 T cells in ankylosing spondylitis (dated 2017 in TCRdb). Library preparation was by 5' RACE. The instrument was an Illumina HiSeq 2500. TCRdb trimmed public reads at Q25 via fastp, called clones via MiXCR and kept in-frame beta chains. Merged by CDR3 protein, the rows form single entries marked with the most common genes and DNA. For this sample there are 130,000 or so distinct CDR3 sequences; 6% to 8.5% appear just once. The top ten clones comprise about 12% of the sample. Sequenced material: blood, either unsorted or a sorted T cell fraction (not recorded which). The receptors originated from a male donor with ankylosing spondylitis or in good health (not recorded which).

In this sample, this clonotype turned up many times. V is TRBV20-1 and J is TRBJ2-1, with D hard to call. The CDR3 spans 11 residues. The V and J ends lost 1 base and 5 bases respectively, with 3 bases between them. Germline-derived CDR1 and CDR2 are DFQATT and SNEGSKA (reference sequence). The CDR3 coding sequence is TGCAGTGCTAGAGGGGACAATGAGCAGTTCTTC. Translated, it gives CSARGDNEQFF.

CDR3 protein: CASSQYGKETQYF. The CDR3 DNA is TGTGCCAGCAGCCAATATGGCAAAGAGACCCAGTACTTC. The chain employs TRBV7-3 and TRBJ2-5; D is unclear. CDR1 is SGHTA, CDR2 FQGTGA, per germline. V was pared by 5 bases and J by 3 bases, with 10 bases between. This CDR3 is built from 13 residues.

This clonotype was counted ten times or more. V and J are TRBV30 and TRBJ2-7; D may correspond to TRBD1 or TRBD2 (5 bases each). Trimming stripped 0 bases from V and 2 bases from J, with 5 bases between. CDR3 size: 12 residues. CDR1 and CDR2 from the germline V gene are GTSNPN and SVGIG (reference sequence). The CDR3 protein is CAWSVGPYEQYF. The CDR3 DNA sequence: TGTGCCTGGAGTGTGGGACCCTACGAGCAGTACTTC.

The sample holds many counts of this clonotype. V is TRBV29-1 and J is TRBJ2-7; weak D call: TRBD1 (7 bases). Trimming took 4 bases from V and 5 from J, leaving 15 bases between them. CDR1 and CDR2 (germline): SQVTM, ANQGSEA. The CDR3 is made up of 13 amino acids. The CDR3 DNA sequence: TGCAGCGTTGTGCGGGACAGCCAAAACGAGCAGTACTTC. As protein: CSVVRDSQNEQYF.

This clonotype was seen repeatedly, ten times or more. V usage is TRBV20-1 and J usage is TRBJ1-2; 12 bases align to TRBD1. Looked up from germline, CDR1 is DFQATT and CDR2 is SNEGSKA (reference sequence). V was pared by 7 bases and J by 4 bases, with 4 bases of the junction left unmatched. The CDR3 sequence is 13 residues long. The chain's CDR3 is CSVWDRGLYGYTF. The CDR3 coding sequence is TGCAGTGTCTGGGACAGGGGGCTCTATGGCTACACCTTC.

This clonotype occurred many times. The J gene is TRBJ2-2, the V gene TRBV3-1; 10 bases agree with TRBD2. The CDR3 sequence is 16 residues long. CDR1 LGHDT and CDR2 YNNKEL come from the germline V gene (reference sequence). V lost 5 bases to trimming and J lost 5 bases; unmatched junction nucleotides: 8. CDR3 residues: CASSWRLAGVTGELFF. For the CDR3, the DNA is TGTGCCAGCAGCTGGCGGCTAGCGGGAGTAACCGGGGAGCTGTTTTTT.

The chain is built from TRBV7-7 and TRBJ1-3, with D unresolved. CDR3 length equals 15 residues. Trimming took 5 bases from V and 1 from J, leaving 12 bases between them. Looked up from germline, CDR1 is SSHAT and CDR2 is FNYEAQ (reference sequence). The CDR3 coding sequence is TGTGCCAGCAGCCTTAACCCGGGGTCTGGAAACACCATATATTTT. Amino acid sequence: CASSLNPGSGNTIYF.

In this sample, this clonotype turned up many times. The gene calls are TRBV5-1 and TRBJ2-3; TRBD2 might be the D (6 bases). With 4 bases removed from V and 0 bases from J, the gap between germline ends came to 15 bases. The CDR3 spans 16 residues. Germline-derived CDR1 and CDR2 are SGHRS and YFSETQ. CDR3 residues: CASSRNGGTSTDTQYF. CDR3 in DNA: TGCGCCAGCAGCCGGAACGGGGGTACTAGCACAGATACGCAGTATTTT.

This clonotype has ten or more counts. The chain employs TRBV7-6 and TRBJ2-3, with unresolved D. Germline values: CDR1 SGHVS, CDR2 FNYEAQ. Trimming pared 2 bases from V and 5 bases from J, leaving 5 bases between. The CDR3 runs to 12 residues. The CDR3 region is CASSLNKDTQYF. For the CDR3, the DNA is TGTGCCAGCAGCTTAAATAAAGATACGCAGTATTTT. The full variable domain, with the rest looked up from reference TRBV7-6 and TRBJ2-3, is GAGVSQSPRYKVTKRGQDVALRCDPISGHVSLYWYRQALGQGPEFLTYFNYEAQQDKSGLPNDRFSAERPEGSISTLTIQRTEQRDSAMYRCASSLNKDTQYFGPGTRLTVL.

This rearrangement joins TRBV19 to TRBJ1-1; D remains unclear. The germline V gene has CDR1 LNHDA and CDR2 SQIVND (reference sequence). The CDR3 is 13 amino acids. Trimming took off 7 bases at V and 7 bases at J, with 16 bases between the two ends. CDR3 in DNA: TGTGCCAGTACCACGGGGAGAACCATTGAAGCTTTCTTT. Encoded protein: CASTTGRTIEAFF.

This rearrangement joins TRBV19 to TRBJ2-5; 9 bases map to TRBD1. Germline CDR1 and CDR2: LNHDA and SQIVND (reference sequence). The CDR3 length is 16 residues. Losses at the gene ends were 5 bases for V and 5 bases for J; bases not matched to a gene: 12. In DNA, the CDR3 is TGTGCCAGTAGTCCCCGGGACAGGGAATCGTGGGAGACCCAGTACTTC. Translating it yields CASSPRDRESWETQYF.

V gene TRBV7-2 combines with J gene TRBJ2-1; the D is unclear. Germline CDR1 reads SGHTA; CDR2 reads FQGNSA. Trimming removed 6 bases at V and 6 bases at J, with 6 bases between. The CDR3 is 11 amino acids. The CDR3 nucleotides read TGTGCCAGCAGTACAAGCAATGAGCAGTTCTTC. Protein: CASSTSNEQFF.